Listed below are T cell receptor beta chains from one sample, sequenced in a study of shared clonotypes between healthy human individuals. Assay used: immunoSEQ multiplex PCR; TCRdb lists only in-frame clones, some missing. The sample records 1,500,000 or so clones, less than 99% being singletons. The sequenced sample was naive CD4+ T cells sorted from blood. The receptors were sampled from a man aged 25 to 40 in good health. Each CDR3 is given with its conserved first and last residue. Fields, in order: clone size, V gene, J gene, D gene, CDR3 protein, CDR3 DNA. A D gene is named only where the DNA matches it firmly. A clone size is listed for some rows: how often the clone was seen (once, few, many), or a class if it is expanded.

clone_size: .; v_call: TRBV7-9; j_call: TRBJ2-5; d_call: TRBD2; cdr3_aa: CATSPGGGQETQYF; cdr3_nt: TGTGCCACCTCGCCCGGGGGGGGGCAAGAGACCCAGTACTTC
clone_size: .; v_call: TRBV25-1; j_call: TRBJ2-7; d_call: .; cdr3_aa: CASSEHRGSGEQYF; cdr3_nt: TGTGCCAGCAGTGAACATCGGGGGTCGGGCGAGCAGTACTTC
clone_size: .; v_call: TRBV19; j_call: TRBJ2-7; d_call: .; cdr3_aa: CASGNSGTFWVEQYF; cdr3_nt: TGTGCCAGTGGAAATTCCGGGACCTTCTGGGTGGAGCAGTACTTC
clone_size: .; v_call: TRBV7-3; j_call: TRBJ2-3; d_call: TRBD2; cdr3_aa: CASSLRLAGVPDTQYF; cdr3_nt: TGTGCCAGCAGCTTACGACTAGCGGGAGTACCAGATACGCAGTATTTT
clone_size: .; v_call: TRBV9; j_call: TRBJ2-7; d_call: .; cdr3_aa: CASSAGPGLRDEQYF; cdr3_nt: TGTGCCAGCAGCGCCGGCCCCGGGCTTAGGGACGAGCAGTACTTC
clone_size: .; v_call: TRBV7-7; j_call: TRBJ2-2; d_call: .; cdr3_aa: CASSPRGTGELFF; cdr3_nt: TGTGCCAGCAGCCCCCGCGGCACCGGGGAGCTGTTTTTT
clone_size: few; v_call: TRBV7-3; j_call: TRBJ2-6; d_call: .; cdr3_aa: CASSPTRAGANVLTF; cdr3_nt: TGTGCCAGCAGCCCCACGCGGGCTGGGGCCAACGTCCTGACTTTC
clone_size: .; v_call: TRBV19; j_call: TRBJ1-5; d_call: .; cdr3_aa: CASMPRQANQPQHF; cdr3_nt: TGTGCCAGTATGCCTCGACAGGCTAATCAGCCCCAGCATTTT
clone_size: .; v_call: TRBV9; j_call: TRBJ2-7; d_call: .; cdr3_aa: CASSALNSGIYEQYF; cdr3_nt: TGTGCCAGCAGCGCACTGAATAGCGGTATCTACGAGCAGTACTTC
clone_size: once; v_call: TRBV11-3; j_call: TRBJ2-2; d_call: .; cdr3_aa: CASSPGSWGVDTGELFF; cdr3_nt: TGTGCCAGCAGCCCCGGTTCGTGGGGGGTGGACACCGGGGAGCTGTTTTTT
clone_size: .; v_call: TRBV13; j_call: TRBJ2-1; d_call: .; cdr3_aa: CASSLGSYPYNEQFF; cdr3_nt: TGTGCCAGCAGCTTAGGCTCCTATCCATACAATGAGCAGTTCTTC
clone_size: once; v_call: TRBV6-1; j_call: TRBJ1-5; d_call: TRBD1; cdr3_aa: CASSEAQGGQPQHF; cdr3_nt: TGTGCCAGCAGTGAAGCACAGGGGGGACAGCCCCAGCATTTT
clone_size: .; v_call: TRBV7-9; j_call: TRBJ1-1; d_call: .; cdr3_aa: CASSTDRRHTEAFF; cdr3_nt: TGTGCCAGCAGCACCGACAGGAGGCACACTGAAGCTTTCTTT
clone_size: .; v_call: TRBV5-4; j_call: TRBJ2-3; d_call: TRBD2; cdr3_aa: CASSSGTSGRGDTQYF; cdr3_nt: TGTGCCAGCAGCTCCGGGACTAGCGGGAGGGGGGATACGCAGTATTTT
clone_size: .; v_call: TRBV11-2; j_call: TRBJ2-1; d_call: .; cdr3_aa: CASSRLRGGGNEQFF; cdr3_nt: TGTGCCAGCAGCCGCCTGAGGGGAGGGGGAAATGAGCAGTTCTTC
clone_size: .; v_call: TRBV7-9; j_call: TRBJ1-2; d_call: .; cdr3_aa: CASSGRPGYGYTF; cdr3_nt: TGTGCCAGCAGCGGACGCCCAGGGTATGGCTACACCTTC
clone_size: .; v_call: TRBV15; j_call: TRBJ2-6; d_call: .; cdr3_aa: CATSRGGTGANVLTF; cdr3_nt: TGTGCCACCAGCAGAGGGGGGACTGGGGCCAACGTCCTGACTTTC
clone_size: .; v_call: TRBV4-1; j_call: TRBJ2-1; d_call: .; cdr3_aa: CASSPRSIGYNEQFF; cdr3_nt: TGCGCCAGCAGCCCCCGCTCAATCGGGTACAATGAGCAGTTCTTC
clone_size: .; v_call: TRBV7-2; j_call: TRBJ2-4; d_call: .; cdr3_aa: CASSSRGKNIQYF; cdr3_nt: TGTGCCAGCAGCTCCCGGGGTAAAAACATTCAGTACTTC
clone_size: once; v_call: TRBV20-1; j_call: TRBJ2-3; d_call: .; cdr3_aa: CSAKGEGTQYF; cdr3_nt: TGCAGTGCTAAAGGCGAGGGTACGCAGTATTTT
clone_size: .; v_call: TRBV5-1; j_call: TRBJ2-7; d_call: TRBD1; cdr3_aa: CASSGQGYEQYF; cdr3_nt: TGCGCCAGCTCTGGACAGGGCTACGAGCAGTACTTC
clone_size: .; v_call: TRBV5-1; j_call: TRBJ2-1; d_call: .; cdr3_aa: CASSPDYDYNEQFF; cdr3_nt: TGCGCCAGCTCGCCGGACTATGATTACAATGAGCAGTTCTTC
clone_size: once; v_call: TRBV28; j_call: TRBJ2-7; d_call: .; cdr3_aa: CASSRGGPSYEQYF; cdr3_nt: TGTGCCAGCAGTAGGGGAGGACCCTCCTACGAGCAGTACTTC
clone_size: .; v_call: TRBV18; j_call: TRBJ1-3; d_call: .; cdr3_aa: CASSPPSRRGNTIYF; cdr3_nt: TGTGCCAGCTCACCACCGAGCAGAAGAGGAAACACCATATATTTT
clone_size: .; v_call: TRBV6-6; j_call: TRBJ2-3; d_call: TRBD1; cdr3_aa: CASSYLDRLNTDTQYF; cdr3_nt: TGTGCCAGCAGTTACTTGGACAGGCTTAACACAGATACGCAGTATTTT
clone_size: .; v_call: TRBV7-9; j_call: TRBJ1-2; d_call: .; cdr3_aa: CASTFATVNYGYTF; cdr3_nt: TGTGCCAGCACCTTCGCGACTGTAAACTATGGCTACACCTTC
clone_size: .; v_call: TRBV5-4; j_call: TRBJ2-3; d_call: TRBD2; cdr3_aa: CASTKLANSSTDTQYF; cdr3_nt: TGTGCCAGCACCAAACTAGCGAACTCTAGCACAGATACGCAGTATTTT
clone_size: .; v_call: TRBV5-1; j_call: TRBJ1-2; d_call: .; cdr3_aa: CASSLGTLPGPSDYGYTF; cdr3_nt: TGCGCCAGCAGCTTGGGGACCCTCCCAGGGCCGTCTGACTATGGCTACACCTTC
clone_size: .; v_call: TRBV5-3; j_call: TRBJ2-5; d_call: TRBD2; cdr3_aa: CASHYSGRVRVETQYF; cdr3_nt: TGTGCCAGCCATTATAGCGGGAGGGTACGGGTTGAGACCCAGTACTTC
clone_size: .; v_call: TRBV7-2; j_call: TRBJ2-7; d_call: .; cdr3_aa: CASSRDRYEQYF; cdr3_nt: TGTGCCAGCAGCAGAGACCGGTACGAGCAGTACTTC
clone_size: .; v_call: TRBV6-5; j_call: TRBJ1-1; d_call: TRBD1; cdr3_aa: CATRQGSEAFF; cdr3_nt: TGTGCCACAAGACAGGGCTCTGAAGCTTTCTTT
clone_size: .; v_call: TRBV5-5; j_call: TRBJ1-5; d_call: TRBD1; cdr3_aa: CASSFEGAGQPQHF; cdr3_nt: TGTGCCAGCAGCTTTGAGGGGGCGGGTCAGCCCCAGCATTTT
clone_size: .; v_call: TRBV9; j_call: TRBJ1-3; d_call: TRBD1; cdr3_aa: CASSEGARGNTIYF; cdr3_nt: TGTGCCAGCAGCGAGGGGGCAAGGGGAAACACCATATATTTT
clone_size: .; v_call: TRBV7-8; j_call: TRBJ1-5; d_call: TRBD1; cdr3_aa: CASSTRDRGLQPQHF; cdr3_nt: TGTGCCAGCAGCACTAGGGACAGGGGGCTTCAGCCCCAGCATTTT
clone_size: .; v_call: TRBV5-1; j_call: TRBJ2-7; d_call: .; cdr3_aa: CASNPRGDTYEQYF; cdr3_nt: TGCGCCAGCAACCCTCGGGGGGACACCTACGAGCAGTACTTC
clone_size: .; v_call: TRBV9; j_call: TRBJ2-3; d_call: .; cdr3_aa: CASSEGGPLGTQYF; cdr3_nt: TGTGCCAGCAGCGAGGGGGGCCCCCTTGGCACGCAGTATTTT
clone_size: .; v_call: TRBV5-6; j_call: TRBJ2-2; d_call: TRBD2; cdr3_aa: CASITSGGILGTGELFF; cdr3_nt: TGTGCCAGCATTACTAGCGGGGGTATCTTGGGGACCGGGGAGCTGTTTTTT
clone_size: .; v_call: TRBV10-3; j_call: TRBJ2-3; d_call: TRBD2; cdr3_aa: CAISRLAGRDTQYF; cdr3_nt: TGTGCCATCAGTAGGCTAGCGGGAAGAGATACGCAGTATTTT
clone_size: .; v_call: TRBV5-1; j_call: TRBJ1-3; d_call: .; cdr3_aa: CASSLRPPLSSGNTIYF; cdr3_nt: TGCGCCAGCAGCTTGAGGCCCCCCCTTAGCTCTGGAAACACCATATATTTT
clone_size: .; v_call: TRBV5-8; j_call: TRBJ2-4; d_call: .; cdr3_aa: CASRGAKNIQYF; cdr3_nt: TGTGCCAGCAGGGGTGCCAAAAACATTCAGTACTTC
clone_size: .; v_call: TRBV6-5; j_call: TRBJ2-7; d_call: .; cdr3_aa: CASGRQDEQYF; cdr3_nt: TGTGCCAGCGGCCGTCAAGACGAGCAGTACTTC
clone_size: .; v_call: TRBV5-4; j_call: TRBJ2-3; d_call: .; cdr3_aa: CASSLFSDTQYF; cdr3_nt: TGTGCCAGCAGCTTGTTTTCAGATACGCAGTATTTT
clone_size: .; v_call: TRBV7-7; j_call: TRBJ1-3; d_call: .; cdr3_aa: CASSLVRRQLIF; cdr3_nt: TGTGCCAGCAGCTTAGTTCGTAGGCAACTGATTTTT
clone_size: .; v_call: TRBV19; j_call: TRBJ1-1; d_call: .; cdr3_aa: CASSILLTSGVSAFF; cdr3_nt: TGTGCCAGTAGTATCCTCTTGACATCAGGCGTCTCAGCTTTCTTT
clone_size: .; v_call: TRBV10-2; j_call: TRBJ2-7; d_call: .; cdr3_aa: CASSDARIPYEQYF; cdr3_nt: TGCGCCAGCAGTGACGCCAGGATCCCATACGAGCAGTACTTC
clone_size: .; v_call: TRBV5-1; j_call: TRBJ2-1; d_call: .; cdr3_aa: CASSLEAARSHEQFF; cdr3_nt: TGCGCCAGCAGCTTGGAGGCGGCTCGCAGCCATGAGCAGTTCTTC
clone_size: once; v_call: TRBV9; j_call: TRBJ1-1; d_call: .; cdr3_aa: CASSVDISGGWSTEAFF; cdr3_nt: TGTGCCAGCAGCGTAGACATCTCGGGGGGATGGAGCACTGAAGCTTTCTTT
clone_size: .; v_call: TRBV27; j_call: TRBJ1-5; d_call: .; cdr3_aa: CASRHYGGGDQPQHF; cdr3_nt: TGTGCCAGCAGACACTATGGGGGGGGAGATCAGCCCCAGCATTTT
clone_size: .; v_call: TRBV4-3; j_call: TRBJ2-7; d_call: TRBD2; cdr3_aa: CASSQDGGGRESYEQYF; cdr3_nt: TGCGCCAGCAGCCAAGATGGGGGCGGGAGGGAGTCCTACGAGCAGTACTTC
clone_size: .; v_call: TRBV25-1; j_call: TRBJ2-7; d_call: TRBD1; cdr3_aa: CASSDPGQKSSYEQYF; cdr3_nt: TGTGCCAGCAGTGATCCGGGACAGAAAAGCTCCTACGAGCAGTACTTC
clone_size: .; v_call: TRBV5-1; j_call: TRBJ2-2; d_call: .; cdr3_aa: CASMTGVLAGELFF; cdr3_nt: TGCGCCAGCATGACGGGGGTCCTCGCCGGGGAGCTGTTTTTT
clone_size: .; v_call: TRBV7-9; j_call: TRBJ2-4; d_call: .; cdr3_aa: CASSARVGKNIQYF; cdr3_nt: TGTGCCAGCAGTGCAAGGGTAGGCAAAAACATTCAGTACTTC